The 11 T cell receptor beta chains given below trace back to one sample, sequenced in a study of OX40 agonist ivuxolimab in advanced cancers. Libraries were prepared by immunoSEQ multiplex PCR; TCRdb keeps only in-frame clonotypes and omits some of them. The sample contains about 100,000 clones, approximately 89% of which appear only once. This sample comprised CD4+ or CD8+ T cells sorted from blood, obtained in a trial of the OX40 agonist ivuxolimab. All receptors derive from an adult with an advanced solid tumor such as melanoma, head and neck, liver or kidney cancer.

V gene TRBV18 combines with J gene TRBJ2-1, with 8 bases matching TRBD2. The V gene's germline CDR1 is KGHSH and CDR2 LQKENI. V shed 3 bases, J shed 9 bases, and the junction held 13 bases outside the gene matches. CDR3 length: 16 amino acids. CDR3 coding DNA: TGTGCCAGCTCACCCCCCGGGACTAGGGCCAACGGTGAGCAGTTCTTC. The encoded protein is CASSPPGTRANGEQFF. Combining the CDR3 with reference TRBV18 and TRBJ2-1 gives the whole variable domain NAGVMQNPRHLVRRRGQEARLRCSPMKGHSHVYWYRQLPEEGLKFMVYLQKENIIDESGMPKERFSAEFPKEGPSILRIQQVVRGDSAAYFCASSPPGTRANGEQFFGPGTRLTVL.

The chain uses TRBV28 and TRBJ2-2; the D is unclear. The germline CDR1 and CDR2 sequences are MDHEN and SYDVKM. Trimming stripped 6 bases from V and 7 bases from J, with 9 bases between. The CDR3 totals 12 residues. CDR3 sequence (DNA): TGTGCCAGCAGACTAAGGCTCGGGGAGCTGTTTTTT. Residues: CASRLRLGELFF.

V is TRBV7-3 and J is TRBJ2-1, with TRBD2 identical over 10 bases. This CDR3 has 14 amino acids. Germline V gives CDR1 SGHTA, CDR2 FQGTGA. The junction had 3 bases not matched to a gene; V was cut back by 5 bases and J by 5 bases. CDR3 sequence (DNA): TGTGCCAGCAGCACTAGCGGGACTCACAATGAGCAGTTCTTC. It translates to CASSTSGTHNEQFF.

The rearrangement uses TRBV5-1 and TRBJ1-2; D possibly corresponds to TRBD1 (6 bases). The CDR3 has 13 residues. Germline V CDR1 and CDR2: SGHRS, YFSETQ. Trimming took 3 bases from V and 5 from J, leaving 11 bases between them. The CDR3 spells CASSYEQGYGYTF. The CDR3 nucleotides read TGCGCCAGCAGCTACGAACAGGGTTATGGCTACACCTTC.

V gene TRBV5-1 combines with J gene TRBJ1-4; no definite D call. The germline CDR1 and CDR2 sequences are SGHRS and YFSETQ. The V end lost 8 bases, the J end lost 3 bases, and 14 bases lay between the germline ends. CDR3 length: 14 amino acids. The CDR3 is CASANRNPNEKLFF. CDR3 nucleotides: TGCGCCAGTGCTAATAGGAACCCTAATGAAAAACTGTTTTTT.

CDR3 bases: TGTGCCAGCAGCCCCTCGCGGGAGGTTGTTTACGAGCAGTACTTC. This encodes CASSPSREVVYEQYF. The chain joins TRBV7-2 to TRBJ2-7, with 8 nucleotides matching TRBD2. J was trimmed by 4 bases and V by 5 bases; bases with no gene match: 10. Germline lookup yields CDR1 SGHTA and CDR2 FQGNSA. The CDR3 sequence is 15 residues long.

V and J are TRBV7-9 and TRBJ1-1; D perhaps matches TRBD1 (6 bases). This CDR3 is 15 amino acids long. The V and J ends lost 4 bases and 1 base respectively, with 13 bases between them. CDR1 SEHNR and CDR2 FQNEAQ come from the germline V gene (reference sequence). CDR3 sequence (DNA): TGTGCCAGCAGCTACTACGACAGGTCGAACACTGAAGCTTTCTTT. Residues: CASSYYDRSNTEAFF.

This chain joins TRBV28 and TRBJ1-2; no clear D gene. The CDR3 has 13 amino acids. Germline V gives CDR1 MDHEN, CDR2 SYDVKM. Trimming removed 6 bases at V and 5 bases at J, with 13 bases between. The CDR3 sequence: CASRTGPDYGYTF. CDR3 bases: TGTGCCAGCAGGACGGGCCCGGATTATGGCTACACCTTC.

The chain has TRBV19 and TRBJ1-2, with 12 bases fitting TRBD1. Germline assignment: CDR1 LNHDA and CDR2 SQIVND (reference sequence). The V and J ends lost 4 bases and 7 bases, in that order; junction bases with no gene match: 4. CDR3 length: 14 residues. CDR3 nucleotide sequence: TGTGCCAGTAGTACGGGACAGGGGGCGCGTGGCTACACCTTC. Translating it yields CASSTGQGARGYTF.

The gene calls are TRBV5-1 and TRBJ2-5, with 7 bases matching TRBD2. The V and J ends lost 5 bases and 3 bases, in that order; junction bases with no gene match: 4. The CDR3 has 13 amino acids. Germline-derived CDR1 and CDR2 are SGHRS and YFSETQ. The CDR3 loop is CASRGEGKETQYF. DNA of the CDR3: TGCGCCAGCAGAGGGGAGGGCAAAGAGACCCAGTACTTC.

The V gene is TRBV30, the J gene TRBJ1-1; D unresolved. V lost 1 base, J lost 1 base, and 10 bases lay in between. The CDR3 is 14 amino acids. CDR1 and CDR2 from the germline V gene are GTSNPN and SVGIG (reference sequence). The CDR3 sequence is CAWSGTFRNTEAFF. The CDR3 nucleotides are TGTGCCTGGAGTGGGACCTTCAGGAACACTGAAGCTTTCTTT.